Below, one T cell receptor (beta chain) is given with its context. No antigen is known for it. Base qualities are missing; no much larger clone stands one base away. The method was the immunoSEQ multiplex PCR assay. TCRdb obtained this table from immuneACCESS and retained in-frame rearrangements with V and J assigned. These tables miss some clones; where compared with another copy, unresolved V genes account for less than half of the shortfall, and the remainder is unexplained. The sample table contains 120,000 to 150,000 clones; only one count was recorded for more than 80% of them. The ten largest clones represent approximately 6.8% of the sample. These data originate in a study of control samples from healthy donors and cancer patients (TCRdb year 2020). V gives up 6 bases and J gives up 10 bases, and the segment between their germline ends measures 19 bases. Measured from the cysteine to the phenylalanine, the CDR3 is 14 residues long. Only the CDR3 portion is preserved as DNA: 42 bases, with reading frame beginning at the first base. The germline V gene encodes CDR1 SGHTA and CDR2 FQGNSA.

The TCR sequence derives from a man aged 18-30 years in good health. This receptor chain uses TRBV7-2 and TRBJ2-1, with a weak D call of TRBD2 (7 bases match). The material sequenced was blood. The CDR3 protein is CASRPGLGGGEQFF. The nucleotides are TGTGCCAGCAGACCCGGACTAGGGGGAGGAGAGCAGTTCTTC.